The 9 T cell receptor beta chains listed next were all sequenced from one sample in a study of glioma-infiltrating T cells after dendritic cell vaccination (dated by TCRdb to the mid-2010s). Library creation used the immunoSEQ multiplex PCR assay. As stored in TCRdb, this immuneACCESS dataset retains in-frame rearrangements with V and J assigned. A fraction of the clones does not appear; measured against another copy, unresolved V genes explain less than half of the discrepancy, and the remainder lacks a known reason. The sample table records fewer than 50,000 clones; about 85% of these occur just once. More than 9.5% of the sample is taken by the ten largest. The specimen comprised blood, sampled before dendritic cell vaccination. These receptor sequences come from a human donor with glioblastoma.

This sequence joins TRBV7-2 and TRBJ2-1; 13 bases are shared with TRBD2. This CDR3 comprises 16 residues. Germline lookup yields CDR1 SGHTA and CDR2 FQGNSA. With 2 bases clipped from V and 2 bases from J, the junction kept 0 bases outside the gene matches. CDR3 region: CASSLTSGGAYNEQFF. DNA for the CDR3: TGTGCCAGCAGCTTAACTAGCGGGGGGGCCTACAATGAGCAGTTCTTC.

The chain recombines TRBV2 with TRBJ2-1, with D maybe TRBD2 (6 bases). Deletions cut 11 bases from V and 5 bases from J, with 25 bases between. The CDR3 covers 16 residues. Per germline, CDR1 SNHLY and CDR2 FYNNEI. The CDR3 DNA reads as TGTGCCTCTTTAGTGGGGGGAGGTGCTATACACAATGAGCAGTTCTTC. Its translation is CASLVGGGAIHNEQFF.

J is TRBJ1-2 and V is TRBV4-3; D is unclear. V gave up 1 base and J gave up 8 bases, with 11 bases separating them. The CDR3 loop spans 13 amino acids. In germline, CDR1 is LGHNA, CDR2 YSLEER. The CDR3 bases are TGCGCCAGCAGCCAAGTTACGTCGGAGGGCTACACCTTC. Translation gives CASSQVTSEGYTF.

The CDR3 protein is CASSGPDEQYF. The CDR3, as DNA: TGTGCCAGCTCGGGCCCGGACGAGCAGTACTTC. J is TRBJ2-7 and V is TRBV18; D is undetermined. The CDR3 contains 11 residues. V was clipped by 6 bases and J by 5 bases, with 8 bases between them. Germline V gene data show CDR1 as KGHSH and CDR2 as LQKENI.

The J gene is TRBJ2-7, the V gene TRBV10-3; 8 positions agree with TRBD2. Looked up from germline, CDR1 is ENHRY and CDR2 is SYGVKD. The ends lost 11 bases at V and 5 bases at J; junction bases unmatched: 8. This CDR3 spans 12 amino acids. The CDR3, as DNA: TGTGCCTCGCGGGGGGCAGGCAACGAGCAGTACTTC. It is translated as CASRGAGNEQYF.

The rearrangement links TRBV7-9 to TRBJ1-6, with 7 bases fitting TRBD1. This CDR3 has 16 amino acids. V dropped 6 bases and J dropped 8; count of bases not matched to a gene: 13. Germline lookup yields CDR1 SEHNR and CDR2 FQNEAQ (reference sequence). CDR3 protein: CASRHTGEPRDSPLHF. Written as DNA, the CDR3 is TGTGCCAGCAGGCACACAGGGGAGCCTAGAGATTCACCCCTCCACTTT.

In its sample, this clone was seen once. The CDR3 loop reads CASSSGLAAYEQYF. The DNA of the CDR3 is TGTGCCAGCAGCTCGGGACTAGCGGCCTACGAGCAGTACTTC. The chain combines TRBV7-8 with TRBJ2-7, with 11 positions matching TRBD2. Germline V gene lookup returns CDR1 SGHVS and CDR2 FQNEAQ. CDR3 length: 14 amino acids. Germline trimming cut 4 bases from V and 2 bases from J; bases unmatched to any gene: 1.

V and J are TRBV7-2 and TRBJ2-7; 11 bases line up with TRBD1. Losses at the gene ends were 5 bases for V and 6 bases for J; bases not matched to a gene: 9. CDR3 length: 15 residues. CDR1 is SGHTA, CDR2 FQGNSA, per germline. The CDR3 sequence: CASSAGQGALGEQYF. The DNA of the CDR3 is TGTGCCAGCAGCGCCGGACAGGGGGCCTTGGGCGAGCAGTACTTC.

This chain joins TRBV5-5 and TRBJ1-6; perhaps TRBD1 as D (6 bases). Trimming removed 6 bases at V and 7 bases at J, with 14 bases between. This CDR3 is 14 amino acids long. The germline CDR1 and CDR2 sequences are SGHKS and YYEKEE (reference sequence). The CDR3 sequence is CASNIRTENSPLHF. Written as DNA, the CDR3 is TGTGCCAGCAACATAAGGACAGAGAATTCACCCCTCCACTTT. The whole variable domain, filled in from reference TRBV5-5 and TRBJ1-6, reads DAGVTQSPTHLIKTRGQQVTLRCSPISGHKSVSWYQQVLGQGPQFIFQYYEKEERGRGNFPDRFSARQFPNYSSELNVNALLLGDSALYLCASNIRTENSPLHFGNGTRLTVT.